The 2 T cell receptor beta chains reported below all come from one sample, sequenced in a study of blood T cells in healthy people across ages (dated by TCRdb to the mid-2010s). The method was 5' RACE. The run used an Illumina HiSeq 2500. A second PCR of roughly 6 to 11 cycles was run with a J-beta primer mix and a sample-barcoded 5' primer. Through fastp at Q25 and MiXCR, TCRdb rebuilt clones from the public reads, retaining in-frame beta chains. For every CDR3 protein sequence, its rows merge into one entry that carries the most common genes and DNA. This sample has 650,000 to 950,000 distinct CDR3 sequences in its table, and around two fifths of those were observed once. The ten largest clones take up roughly 19% of the sample. Sequences were obtained from blood. Source of these receptors: a man aged 60-69 years in good health.

The chain has TRBV20-1 and TRBJ1-5; 7 nucleotides align to TRBD1. The CDR3 runs 14 residues. Trimming took 5 bases from V and 6 from J; bases not matched to a gene: 10. Germline V gene sequence: CDR1 DFQATT, CDR2 SNEGSKA (reference sequence). CDR3 nucleotide sequence: TGCAGTGCTTCCGGGGCAGGGGGAAGTCAGCCCCAGCATTTT. Its translation: CSASGAGGSQPQHF.

The rearrangement joins TRBV12-3 or TRBV12-4 to TRBJ2-5; possibly TRBD1 or TRBD2 for D (6 bases each). The J call is doubtful: the DNA matches TRBJ2-7 better. This CDR3 has 13 amino acids. The CDR3 DNA is TGTGCCAGCAACCGACGGGGGCTCGACGAGCAGTACTTC. Translated, it gives CASNRRGLDEQYF.